This entry lists 2 T cell receptor beta chains sequenced from one sample in a study of CD8 T cells in ankylosing spondylitis. TCRdb processed the 5' RACE reads anew with MiXCR; each CDR3 protein has one entry. There are around 250,000 distinct CDR3 sequences in the sample; around 32% occur only once, and roughly 4.2% lies in the top ten. The sample was blood, either unsorted or a sorted T cell fraction (not recorded which). The receptor set was obtained from a male donor with ankylosing spondylitis or in good health (not recorded which).

This clonotype was picked up many times. The chain carries TRBV29-1 and TRBJ2-1; 9 bases agree with TRBD1. The J segment lost 5 bases and the V segment lost 7 bases, leaving 3 bases of the junction unmatched. The CDR3 totals 12 residues. Germline V gene data show CDR1 as SQVTM and CDR2 as ANQGSEA. The CDR3 DNA sequence: TGCAGCGGGCGGACAGGGGACAATGAGCAGTTCTTC. Its protein product is CSGRTGDNEQFF.

The J gene is TRBJ2-3, the V gene TRBV2; the D gene is possibly TRBD2 (5 bases). CDR1 and CDR2 from the germline V gene are SNHLY and FYNNEI. The CDR3 contains 13 residues. V was clipped by 10 bases and J by 4 bases, with 15 bases between them. The CDR3 DNA reads as TGTGCCACCCCGGAGAGGGATGCAGATACGCAGTATTTT. It translates to CATPERDADTQYF.